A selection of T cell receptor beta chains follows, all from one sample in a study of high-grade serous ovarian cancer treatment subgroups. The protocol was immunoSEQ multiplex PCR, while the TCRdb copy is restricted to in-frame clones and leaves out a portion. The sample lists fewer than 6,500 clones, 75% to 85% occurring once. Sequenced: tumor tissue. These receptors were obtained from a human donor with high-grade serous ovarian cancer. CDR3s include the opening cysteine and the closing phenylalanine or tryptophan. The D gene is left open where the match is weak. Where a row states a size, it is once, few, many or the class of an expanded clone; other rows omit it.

CDR3: CAWSGSGGYGYTF
DNA: TGTGCCTGGAGCGGGTCAGGCGGCTATGGCTACACCTTC
J: TRBJ1-2
D: .
V: TRBV30
size: .

CDR3: CASSPSSSYEQYF
DNA: TGCGCCAGCAGCCCCAGTAGCTCCTACGAGCAGTACTTC
J: TRBJ2-7
D: .
V: TRBV4-3
size: few

CDR3: CASRGPTGELFF
DNA: TGCGCCAGCAGAGGTCCCACCGGGGAGCTGTTTTTT
J: TRBJ2-2
D: .
V: TRBV10-2
size: .

CDR3: CASSVGSGRRTDTQYF
DNA: TGTGCCAGCAGCGTAGGGTCGGGACGGCGGACAGATACGCAGTATTTT
J: TRBJ2-3
D: .
V: TRBV9
size: .

CDR3: CATSTGLAGGNEQFF
DNA: TGTGCCACCAGCACTGGACTAGCGGGGGGCAATGAGCAGTTCTTC
J: TRBJ2-1
D: TRBD2
V: TRBV15
size: .

CDR3: CASTSTVGGPSGANVLTF
DNA: TGTGCCAGCACCTCGACTGTGGGCGGACCGTCTGGGGCCAACGTCCTGACTTTC
J: TRBJ2-6
D: .
V: TRBV5-4
size: medium-sized

CDR3: CSVAALAGVNTEAFF
DNA: TGCAGCGTCGCCGCCCTGGCAGGGGTGAACACTGAAGCTTTCTTT
J: TRBJ1-1
D: .
V: TRBV29-1
size: .

CDR3: CASSARDNPYEQYF
DNA: TGTGCCAGCAGCGCCAGGGACAATCCCTACGAGCAGTACTTC
J: TRBJ2-7
D: .
V: TRBV5-5
size: .

CDR3: CASSPGGGATNEKLFF
DNA: TGTGCCAGCAGCCCCGGGGGGGGTGCAACTAATGAAAAACTGTTTTTT
J: TRBJ1-4
D: .
V: TRBV7-9
size: .

CDR3: CAISDRGRGTEAFF
DNA: TGTGCCATCAGCGACAGGGGCCGGGGCACTGAAGCTTTCTTT
J: TRBJ1-1
D: TRBD1
V: TRBV10-3
size: .

CDR3: CASMLGSGQGYEAFF
DNA: TGCGCCAGCATGCTTGGATCGGGACAGGGCTACGAAGCTTTCTTT
J: TRBJ1-1
D: TRBD1
V: TRBV5-1
size: .

CDR3: CASSIERDTCTDTQYF
DNA: TGTGCCAGTAGTATAGAGAGGGACACCTGCACAGATACGCAGTATTTT
J: TRBJ2-3
D: .
V: TRBV19
size: .

CDR3: CASSSYDRYYGYTF
DNA: TGTGCCAGCAGCTCCTACGACAGGTACTATGGCTACACCTTC
J: TRBJ1-2
D: .
V: TRBV5-4
size: once

CDR3: CASRRAGTDTQYF
DNA: TGTGCCAGCAGAAGAGCGGGCACAGATACGCAGTATTTT
J: TRBJ2-3
D: .
V: TRBV2
size: .

CDR3: CASSRTGATEAFF
DNA: TGCGCCAGCAGCCGGACAGGGGCCACTGAAGCTTTCTTT
J: TRBJ1-1
D: TRBD1
V: TRBV4-1
size: .

CDR3: CASSETSSEADTQYF
DNA: TGTGCCAGCAGCGAGACTAGCTCAGAGGCGGATACGCAGTATTTT
J: TRBJ2-3
D: TRBD2
V: TRBV6-1
size: once

CDR3: CASGGASRVRGYTF
DNA: TGTGCCAGCGGGGGGGCGTCCAGAGTGAGAGGCTACACCTTC
J: TRBJ1-2
D: .
V: TRBV7-2
size: .

CDR3: CASSPNGQGSSPLHF
DNA: TGTGCCAGCAGCCCTAACGGACAGGGGAGTTCACCCCTCCACTTT
J: TRBJ1-6
D: TRBD1
V: TRBV5-4
size: .

CDR3: CASSDRGQVYNEQFF
DNA: TGTGCCAGCAGTGACAGGGGGCAGGTCTACAATGAGCAGTTCTTC
J: TRBJ2-1
D: TRBD1
V: TRBV7-2
size: .

CDR3: CASSLESSDRHTQYF
DNA: TGTGCCAGCAGCTTAGAATCCTCGGACAGACATACGCAGTATTTT
J: TRBJ2-3
D: .
V: TRBV7-8
size: .

CDR3: CASSSRGEQYF
DNA: TGTGCCAGCAGCTCCCGGGGGGAGCAGTACTTC
J: TRBJ2-7
D: .
V: TRBV7-9
size: .

CDR3: CASSVSGGGQPQHF
DNA: TGTGCCAGCAGCGTCTCAGGGGGCGGGCAGCCCCAGCATTTT
J: TRBJ1-5
D: TRBD1
V: TRBV7-2
size: few

CDR3: CSVEPGDGEQYF
DNA: TGCAGCGTTGAACCAGGGGACGGCGAGCAGTACTTC
J: TRBJ2-7
D: .
V: TRBV29-1
size: few

CDR3: CASSSQGTMNTEAFF
DNA: TGTGCCAGCAGCTCCCAGGGGACCATGAACACTGAAGCTTTCTTT
J: TRBJ1-1
D: .
V: TRBV7-8
size: .

CDR3: CASRGDRGSRGYGYTF
DNA: TGTGCCAGCAGAGGGGACAGGGGGAGTCGGGGCTATGGCTACACCTTC
J: TRBJ1-2
D: TRBD1
V: TRBV13
size: .

CDR3: CASSTTDSQETQYF
DNA: TGTGCCAGCAGCACCACGGACAGCCAAGAGACCCAGTACTTC
J: TRBJ2-5
D: .
V: TRBV2
size: .

CDR3: CASSERGGGEQYF
DNA: TGTGCCAGCAGCGAGAGAGGGGGGGGCGAGCAGTACTTC
J: TRBJ2-7
D: .
V: TRBV9
size: once

CDR3: CASSLLENTEAFF
DNA: TGTGCCAGCAGCTTGCTAGAAAACACTGAAGCTTTCTTT
J: TRBJ1-1
D: .
V: TRBV5-6
size: .

CDR3: CASSLDRGEQFF
DNA: TGTGCCAGCAGCTTAGACCGGGGCGAGCAGTTCTTC
J: TRBJ2-1
D: .
V: TRBV11-2
size: .

CDR3: CASSKVECIYNSPLHF
DNA: TGTGCCAGCAGCAAAGTAGAGTGCATCTATAATTCACCCCTCCACTTT
J: TRBJ1-6
D: .
V: TRBV21-1
size: .

CDR3: CASSPDPRGTGELFF
DNA: TGTGCCAGCAGCCCGGACCCCCGGGGCACCGGGGAGCTGTTTTTT
J: TRBJ2-2
D: .
V: TRBV7-8
size: .

CDR3: CASRRQGGRTDTQYF
DNA: TGTGCCAGCAGGCGACAGGGGGGGCGCACAGATACGCAGTATTTT
J: TRBJ2-3
D: TRBD1
V: TRBV2
size: .

CDR3: CASSFPGDNQPQHF
DNA: TGTGCCAGCAGCTTCCCGGGGGACAATCAGCCCCAGCATTTT
J: TRBJ1-5
D: .
V: TRBV7-9
size: .

CDR3: CASSPRGGFAPYGYTF
DNA: TGTGCCAGCAGTCCCAGGGGGGGGTTCGCCCCCTATGGCTACACCTTC
J: TRBJ1-2
D: TRBD1
V: TRBV27
size: .

CDR3: CASSYPGNTEAFF
DNA: TGTGCCAGCAGTTACCCCGGGAACACTGAAGCTTTCTTT
J: TRBJ1-1
D: .
V: TRBV6-6
size: few